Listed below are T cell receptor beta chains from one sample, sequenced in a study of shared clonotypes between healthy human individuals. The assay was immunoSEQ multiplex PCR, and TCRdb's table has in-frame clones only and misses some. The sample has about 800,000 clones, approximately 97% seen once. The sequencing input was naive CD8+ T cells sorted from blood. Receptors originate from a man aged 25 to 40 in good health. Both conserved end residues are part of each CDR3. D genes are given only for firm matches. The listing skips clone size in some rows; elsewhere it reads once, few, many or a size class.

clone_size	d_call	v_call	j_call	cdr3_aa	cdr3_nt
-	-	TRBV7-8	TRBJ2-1	CASSLASGSSYNEQFF	TGTGCCAGCAGCTTAGCGAGCGGAAGCTCCTACAATGAGCAGTTCTTC
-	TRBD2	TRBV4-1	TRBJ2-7	CASSQGGTSSPYEQYF	TGCGCCAGCAGCCAAGGGGGGACTAGCTCCCCTTACGAGCAGTACTTC
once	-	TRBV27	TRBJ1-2	CASSLGHPLNYGYTF	TGTGCCAGCAGTTTGGGACATCCACTTAACTATGGCTACACCTTC
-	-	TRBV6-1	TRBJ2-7	CASSFRAPYEQYF	TGTGCCAGCAGCTTCAGGGCGCCCTACGAGCAGTACTTC
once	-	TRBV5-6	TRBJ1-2	CASSLDQGYGYTF	TGTGCCAGCAGCTTGGATCAGGGGTATGGCTACACCTTC
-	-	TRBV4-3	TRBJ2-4	CASSQDDIARSRNIQYF	TGCGCCAGCAGCCAAGATGACATCGCCCGCTCTCGGAACATTCAGTACTTC
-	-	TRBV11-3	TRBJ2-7	CASSLDPTGEQYF	TGTGCCAGCAGCTTAGATCCGACGGGCGAGCAGTACTTC
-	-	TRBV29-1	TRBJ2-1	CSVVGGEVVNEQFF	TGCAGCGTAGTTGGGGGAGAGGTAGTTAATGAGCAGTTCTTC
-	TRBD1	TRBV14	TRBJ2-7	CASRQGGSYEQYF	TGTGCCAGCAGACAGGGGGGATCCTACGAGCAGTACTTC
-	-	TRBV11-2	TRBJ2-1	CASSLGRDFAGNEQFF	TGTGCCAGCAGCTTAGGCCGGGACTTTGCGGGCAATGAGCAGTTCTTC
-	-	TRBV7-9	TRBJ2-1	CASSPRLPGSYNEQFF	TGTGCCAGCAGCCCTAGGCTGCCAGGGTCCTACAATGAGCAGTTCTTC
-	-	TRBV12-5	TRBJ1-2	CASGWPAGEINYGYTF	TGTGCTAGTGGCTGGCCGGCCGGGGAAATTAACTATGGCTACACCTTC
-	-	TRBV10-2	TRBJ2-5	CASIPKERYQETQYF	TGCGCCAGCATCCCGAAAGAGCGGTACCAAGAGACCCAGTACTTC
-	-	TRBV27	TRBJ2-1	CASSSQPGAYNEQFF	TGTGCCAGCAGTTCCCAGCCGGGGGCATACAATGAGCAGTTCTTC
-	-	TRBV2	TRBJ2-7	CASSAQTGNFYEQYF	TGTGCCAGCAGTGCACAGACAGGAAATTTCTACGAGCAGTACTTC
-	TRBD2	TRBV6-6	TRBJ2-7	CASSSTSGLSYEQYF	TGTGCCAGCAGTTCTACTAGCGGGCTTTCCTACGAGCAGTACTTC
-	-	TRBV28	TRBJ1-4	CASSLTPSNEKLFF	TGTGCCAGCAGTTTGACACCCTCTAATGAAAAACTGTTTTTT